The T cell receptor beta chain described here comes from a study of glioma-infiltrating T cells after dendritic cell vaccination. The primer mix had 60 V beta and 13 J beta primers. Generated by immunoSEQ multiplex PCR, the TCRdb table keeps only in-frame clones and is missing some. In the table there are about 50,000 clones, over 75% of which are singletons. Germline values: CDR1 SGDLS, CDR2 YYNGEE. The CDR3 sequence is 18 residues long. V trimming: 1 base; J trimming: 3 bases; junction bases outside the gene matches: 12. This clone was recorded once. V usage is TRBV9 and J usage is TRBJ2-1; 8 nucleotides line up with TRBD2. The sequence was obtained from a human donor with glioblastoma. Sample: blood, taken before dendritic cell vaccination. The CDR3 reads CASSVWLGSGRFYNEQFF. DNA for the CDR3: TGTGCCAGCAGCGTATGGCTTGGAAGCGGGAGATTCTACAATGAGCAGTTCTTC.